The T cell receptor (beta chain) under discussion was sequenced for a study of tumor-infiltrating lymphocytes in primary liver carcinoma. Study-wide context: Subjects presented with primary liver carcinoma managed by surgical resection. Recorded tumor stage was T1-T3 N0M0, with diameters of about 4 to 11 cm.

The study, taken as a whole, reports: Tumors significantly exceeded blood in top-250-clone fraction (p = 0.039).

Priming with a constant-region primer yielded TCR beta cDNA from roughly 500 ng total RNA. The TCR beta library was amplified through three nested multiplex PCR rounds in a modified ARM-PCR procedure. It was with TRBV1-TRBV30 forward primers and a C-beta reverse primer that the first two PCR rounds were run, at roughly 9 cycles each. MiXCR, run by TCRdb on the multiplex PCR reads, gives a single entry per CDR3 protein. The profile shows about 320,000 distinct CDR3 sequences, 45% to 70% of them singletons. Germline CDR1 is SGHRS and CDR2 is YFSETQ. The CDR3 is 14 amino acids. About this clonotype itself: Antigen unknown. The conserved phenylalanine or tryptophan is not found at the CDR3 terminus, so this likely reflects a read error.

The authors took blood RNA from unsorted whole blood and also extracted germline DNA. Every patient had chronic HBV infection and was treatment-naive. This chain connects TRBV5-1 to TRBJ1-1, with D possibly being TRBD1 (5 bases). The sequencing input was peripheral blood. This clonotype was sampled from a young woman with primary liver carcinoma and hepatitis B virus infection. CDR3 nucleotide sequence: TGCGCCAGTAGCGGGGGACCTACGAACACTGTAGCTTTCCTT. The encoded protein is CASSGGPTNTVAFL.